These 18 T cell receptor beta chains originate from one sample sequenced in a study of CXCR3-negative and CXCR3-positive naive CD8 T cells. In preparing the TRB cDNA libraries, 5' RACE with UMI labels was used. TCRdb re-called the 5' RACE reads; every CDR3 protein appears as one record, without DNA. Listed are 80,000 to 100,000 distinct CDR3 sequences; about 0.8% falls within the top ten. No cognate antigen is known for these TCRs. Overall study results and limits: Naive cells that were CXCR3-positive had more hydrophobic TRB CDR3s (compared with CXCR3-negative naive cells).

The material sequenced was naive CXCR3+ CD8+ T cells from blood. The subset denotes: CD45RO-CCR7+CD27+CD95- naive CD8+ T cells expressing CXCR3 (TNR3+). All receptors derive from a human donor in good health. Some clones in this sample may be carry-over from other donors' samples.

The chain combines TRBV29-1 with TRBJ1-2; TCRdb reports TRBD1, a call that lacks DNA to check it against. Germline V lookup: CDR1 SQVTM, CDR2 ANQGSEA. The CDR3 covers 14 residues. The CDR3 sequence is CSVPPEGVGYSYTF. The entire variable domain, with the rest obtained from reference TRBV29-1 and TRBJ1-2, is as follows: SAVISQKPSRDICQRGTSLTIQCQVDSQVTMMFWYRQQPGQSLTLIATANQGSEATYESGFVIDKFPISRPNLTFSTLTVSNMSPEDSSIYLCSVPPEGVGYSYTFGSGTRLTVV.

The chain combines TRBV27 with TRBJ2-7; TCRdb lists TRBD1, though no DNA is available to test this call. Germline lookup yields CDR1 MNHEY and CDR2 SMNVEV (reference sequence). This CDR3 is 16 amino acids long. CDR3 residues: CASSLSGGKLLHEQYF.

The V gene is TRBV28, the J gene TRBJ1-1; lacking DNA, the TRBD1 call made by TCRdb goes unchecked. Germline V CDR1 and CDR2: MDHEN, SYDVKM. The CDR3 has 16 residues. This CDR3 is CASDRGRQSMNTEAFF.

The chain recombines TRBV6-6 with TRBJ2-7; TCRdb returns TRBD1, unconfirmable since there is no DNA. This CDR3 is 16 amino acids long. CDR1 is MNHNY and CDR2 is SVGAGI in the germline V gene (reference sequence). The CDR3 spells CASSYSSPQGVYEQYF.

The chain joins TRBV15 to TRBJ1-2. CDR3 length equals 14 residues. Germline-derived CDR1 and CDR2 are LNHNV and YYDKDF (reference sequence). The CDR3 is CATSRGREAYGYTF.

The J gene is TRBJ2-5, the V gene TRBV19; TCRdb proposes TRBD1, but this gene call is untestable without DNA. Germline V gives CDR1 LNHDA, CDR2 SQIVND (reference sequence). The CDR3 runs 13 residues. CDR3 in amino acids: CASSIDPGETQYF.

V usage is TRBV4-3 and J usage is TRBJ2-1. This CDR3 is 15 amino acids long. Germline V gene data show CDR1 as LGHNA and CDR2 as YSLEER. The CDR3: CASSQVLSYNNEQFF.

V and J are TRBV5-1 and TRBJ2-7; the D gene TCRdb calls, TRBD2, cannot be checked with no DNA. The CDR3 has 15 amino acids. CDR1 is SGHRS and CDR2 is YFSETQ in the germline V gene. The CDR3 spells CASSLGLVTPHEQYF.

The chain has TRBV4-3 and TRBJ2-7; the TCRdb D gene call, TRBD1, has no DNA to confirm it. The CDR3 covers 14 residues. Germline CDR1 reads LGHNA; CDR2 reads YSLEER. CDR3 amino acids: CASSPGQGRSEQYF.

The chain links TRBV20-1 to TRBJ2-1; TCRdb indicates TRBD2, and absent DNA this call remains unverified. The CDR3 loop spans 18 amino acids. In germline, CDR1 is DFQATT, CDR2 SNEGSKA (reference sequence). This CDR3 is CSARDVSREVWSYNEQFF.

The chain uses TRBV28 and TRBJ2-7; checking the TCRdb D call of TRBD1 is not possible without DNA. The CDR3 contains 13 residues. Germline V gene data show CDR1 as MDHEN and CDR2 as SYDVKM. The CDR3 protein is CASSAGVGVAQYF. The full variable domain, its missing parts supplied by reference TRBV28 and TRBJ2-7, is DVKVTQSSRYLVKRTGEKVFLECVQDMDHENMFWYRQDPGLGLRLIYFSYDVKMKEKGDIPEGYSVSREKKERFSLILESASTNQTSMYLCASSAGVGVAQYFGPGTRLTVT.

V and J are TRBV20-1 and TRBJ2-1. CDR3 size: 13 residues. Germline lookup yields CDR1 DFQATT and CDR2 SNEGSKA (reference sequence). The CDR3 loop reads CSATTSSYNEQFF.

The CDR3 reads CASSGSYGTDTQYF. The gene calls are TRBV27 and TRBJ2-3; TCRdb's D call of TRBD2 is untestable without DNA. The CDR3 totals 14 residues. Germline CDR1 MNHEY, CDR2 SMNVEV (reference sequence).

V is TRBV7-8 and J is TRBJ2-5; without DNA, the TCRdb call of TRBD1 cannot be checked. CDR1 is SGHVS and CDR2 is FQNEAQ in the germline V gene. The CDR3 consists of 14 residues. The CDR3 is CASSYPMGEETQYF. The full variable domain, its missing parts supplied by reference TRBV7-8 and TRBJ2-5, is GAGVSQSPRYKVAKRGQDVALRCDPISGHVSLFWYQQALGQGPEFLTYFQNEAQLDKSGLPSDRFFAERPEGSVSTLKIQRTQQEDSAVYLCASSYPMGEETQYFGPGTRLLVL.

The chain joins TRBV27 to TRBJ2-1; the D gene TCRdb calls, TRBD1, cannot be checked with no DNA. From germline, CDR1 is MNHEY and CDR2 SMNVEV (reference sequence). The CDR3 runs 12 residues. This CDR3 reads CASRLGPYEQFF.

The chain recombines TRBV29-1 with TRBJ1-1. The germline V gene encodes CDR1 SQVTM and CDR2 ANQGSEA. The CDR3 is made up of 15 amino acids. The CDR3 is CSVDSVVRGNTEAFF. Supplemented by reference TRBV29-1 and TRBJ1-1, the full variable domain reads SAVISQKPSRDICQRGTSLTIQCQVDSQVTMMFWYRQQPGQSLTLIATANQGSEATYESGFVIDKFPISRPNLTFSTLTVSNMSPEDSSIYLCSVDSVVRGNTEAFFGQGTRLTVV.

The chain joins TRBV6-1 to TRBJ2-3; the D call of TRBD1 rests on TCRdb alone, since no DNA is present to check it. This CDR3 has 15 residues. Germline CDR1 MNHNS, CDR2 SASEGT. This CDR3 reads CASSAGDKSTDTQYF.

The chain uses TRBV12-3 or TRBV12-4 and TRBJ2-1; TCRdb designates TRBD2, a call that cannot be tested without DNA. This CDR3 region has 16 residues. CDR3: CASSFPRLAGVGEQFF.